The rows below give T cell receptor beta chains drawn from one sample of a study of metastatic and nonmetastatic thyroid tumors. MiXCR was used by TCRdb to re-call the PCR reads. Here the sample spans about 16,000 clones, approximately 25% being singletons. The sequencing sample was made of adjacent normal tissue. These receptor sequences come from a female donor with papillary thyroid cancer or a benign thyroid nodule (not recorded which). Some clones in this sample may be carry-over from other donors' samples. The CDR3 runs from the conserved cysteine through the conserved F or W. The D gene is left open where the match is weak. Only part of the rows carry a size: once, few, many, or a class if the clone is expanded.

TRBJ2-7 NA TRBV6-1 NA CASNSGQRYEQYF TGTGCCAGCAATTCAGGACAGCGATACGAGCAGTACTTC
TRBJ2-2 few TRBV24-1 NA CATSDFRYSGTGELFF TGTGCCACCAGTGATTTTAGGTACAGCGGCACCGGGGAGCTGTTTTTT
TRBJ2-2 NA TRBV7-8 NA CASSSVSSAGELLF TGTGCCAGCAGCTCAGTCTCTAGCGCCGGGGAGCTGCTTTTT
TRBJ1-1 NA TRBV20-1 NA CSARPERGEAFF TGCAGTGCTAGACCTGAAAGGGGTGAAGCTTTCTTT
TRBJ2-5 NA TRBV30 TRBD2 CAWTPLAGVETQYF TGTGCCTGGACCCCGCTAGCGGGAGTAGAGACCCAGTACTTC
TRBJ2-2 few TRBV10-3 TRBD1 CAISPTGFTGELFF TGTGCCATCAGTCCGACAGGGTTCACCGGGGAGCTGTTTTTT
TRBJ1-5 NA TRBV30 NA CAWSGLMGNQPQHF TGTGCCTGGAGTGGCCTGATGGGTAATCAGCCCCAGCATTTT
TRBJ2-2 NA TRBV6-1 NA CASTPGGALTGELFF TGTGCCAGCACCCCAGGGGGGGCCCTCACCGGGGAGCTGTTTTTT
TRBJ2-7 NA TRBV20-1 TRBD2 CSLEGSSGRVGYEQYF TGCAGTCTCGAGGGGTCTAGCGGGAGAGTAGGTTACGAGCAGTACTTC
TRBJ2-5 medium-sized TRBV6-1 TRBD1 CASSRGFGSQETQYF TGTGCCAGCAGCAGGGGGTTCGGGTCCCAAGAGACCCAGTACTTC
TRBJ2-1 NA TRBV28 TRBD2 CASSHQLAVVPMQQFF TGTGCCAGCAGTCACCAACTAGCGGTCGTACCGATGCAGCAGTTCTTC
TRBJ2-1 NA TRBV20-1 NA CSLEGSIVDRRNEQFF TGCAGTCTCGAGGGGTCTATCGTGGATCGCCGGAATGAGCAGTTCTTC
TRBJ2-5 NA TRBV27 NA CASSLRPSRGETQYF TGTGCCAGCAGTTTAAGGCCGTCTCGCGGCGAGACCCAGTACTTC